Following are 2 T cell receptor beta chains from one sample sequenced in a study of blood T cell repertoires in COVID-19. Sequencing was performed with immunoSEQ multiplex PCR; in TCRdb, only in-frame clones are kept and a portion is missing. This sample has 200,000 to 300,000 clones; approximately 80% occur once, and the top ten carry about 4.8%. Sequenced input: peripheral blood. The source of these receptors is a woman aged 70-85 years with acute or convalescent COVID-19.

The chain uses TRBV11-3 and TRBJ2-3, with D possibly matching TRBD1 (5 bases). The CDR3 length is 14 residues. Germline-derived CDR1 and CDR2 are SGHNT and YENEEA. The ends were cut back, 5 bases at V and 2 bases at J, with 11 bases in the middle. This CDR3 is CASSSRGNTDTQYF. The DNA for the CDR3 is TGTGCCAGCAGCAGTAGGGGTAACACAGATACGCAGTATTTT.

The V call is TRBV27, the J call TRBJ1-2; D may be TRBD1 (6 bases). Germline V gene sequence: CDR1 MNHEY, CDR2 SMNVEV (reference sequence). The CDR3 covers 14 residues. Deletions cut 6 bases from V and 1 base from J, with 12 bases between. CDR3 bases: TGTGCCAGCAGCAGGACAGTTCGTAACTATGGCTACACCTTC. Its protein product is CASSRTVRNYGYTF.